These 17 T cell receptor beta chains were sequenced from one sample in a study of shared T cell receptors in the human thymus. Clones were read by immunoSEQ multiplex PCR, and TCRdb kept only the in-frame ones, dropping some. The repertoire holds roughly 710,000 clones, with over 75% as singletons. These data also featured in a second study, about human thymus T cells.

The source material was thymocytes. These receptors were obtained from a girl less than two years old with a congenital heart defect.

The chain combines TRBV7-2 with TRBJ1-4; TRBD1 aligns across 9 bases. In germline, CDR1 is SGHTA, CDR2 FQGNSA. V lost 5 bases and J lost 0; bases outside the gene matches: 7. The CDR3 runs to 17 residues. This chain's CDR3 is CASSQRDRVATNEKLFF. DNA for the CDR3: TGTGCCAGCAGCCAACGGGACAGGGTTGCAACTAATGAAAAACTGTTTTTT.

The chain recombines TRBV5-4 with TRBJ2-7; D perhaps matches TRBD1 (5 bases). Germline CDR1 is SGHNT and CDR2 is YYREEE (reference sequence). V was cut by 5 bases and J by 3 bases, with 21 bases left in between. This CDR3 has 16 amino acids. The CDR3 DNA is TGTGCCAGCAGTGCTGTCTGGGGCCCTAAACGCTACGAGCAGTACTTC. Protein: CASSAVWGPKRYEQYF. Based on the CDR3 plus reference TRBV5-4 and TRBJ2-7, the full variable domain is ETGVTQSPTHLIKTRGQQVTLRCSSQSGHNTVSWYQQALGQGPQFIFQYYREEENGRGNFPPRFSGLQFPNYSSELNVNALELDDSALYLCASSAVWGPKRYEQYFGPGTRLTVT.

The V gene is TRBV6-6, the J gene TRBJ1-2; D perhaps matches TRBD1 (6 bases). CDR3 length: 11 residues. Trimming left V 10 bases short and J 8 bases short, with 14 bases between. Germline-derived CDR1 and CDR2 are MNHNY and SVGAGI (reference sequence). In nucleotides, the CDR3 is TGTGCCACCTACAGGGCTGACGGCTACACCTTC. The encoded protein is CATYRADGYTF.

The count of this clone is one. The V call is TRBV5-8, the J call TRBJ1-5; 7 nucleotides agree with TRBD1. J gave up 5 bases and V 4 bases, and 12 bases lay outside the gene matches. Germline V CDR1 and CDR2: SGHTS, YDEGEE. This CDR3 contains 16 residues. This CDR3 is CASSKKGQATDQPQHF. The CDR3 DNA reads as TGTGCCAGCAGCAAAAAAGGACAGGCGACGGATCAGCCCCAGCATTTT.

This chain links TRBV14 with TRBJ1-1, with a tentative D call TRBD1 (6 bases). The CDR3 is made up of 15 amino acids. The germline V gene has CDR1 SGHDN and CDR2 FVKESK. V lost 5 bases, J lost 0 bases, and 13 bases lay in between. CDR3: CASSATGRMNTEAFF. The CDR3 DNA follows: TGTGCCAGCAGCGCCACAGGGCGGATGAACACTGAAGCTTTCTTT. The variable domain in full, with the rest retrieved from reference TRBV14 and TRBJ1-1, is EAGVTQFPSHSVIEKGQTVTLRCDPISGHDNLYWYRRVMGKEIKFLLHFVKESKQDESGMPNNRFLAERTGGTYSTLKVQPAELEDSGVYFCASSATGRMNTEAFFGQGTRLTVV.

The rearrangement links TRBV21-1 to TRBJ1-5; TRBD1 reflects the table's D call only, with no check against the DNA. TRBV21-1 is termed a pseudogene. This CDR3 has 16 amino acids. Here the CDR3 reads CASSKASPGGNQPQHF. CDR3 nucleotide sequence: TGTGCCAGCAGCAAAGCTTCGCCAGGGGGCAATCAGCCCCAGCATTTT.

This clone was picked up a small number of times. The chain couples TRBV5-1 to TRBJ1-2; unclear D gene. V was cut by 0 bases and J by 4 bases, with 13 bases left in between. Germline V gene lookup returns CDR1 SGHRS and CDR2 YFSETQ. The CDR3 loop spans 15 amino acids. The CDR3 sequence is CASSLGVGEPYGYTF. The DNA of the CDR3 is TGCGCCAGCAGCTTGGGGGTCGGGGAGCCCTATGGCTACACCTTC.

CDR3 sequence (DNA): TGCAGCGTTAAGGAGACAGGGGACATCCACACTGAAGCTTTCTTT. Its protein is CSVKETGDIHTEAFF. The gene calls are TRBV29-1 and TRBJ1-1; TRBD1 matches at 8 bases. V lost 5 bases, J lost 3 bases, and 11 bases stayed unmatched. Germline-derived CDR1 and CDR2 are SQVTM and ANQGSEA. The CDR3 covers 15 residues.

For the CDR3, the DNA is TGTGCCAGCAGTGAGTCACAGGTTTCGGCCCCCCTCTATAGCAATCAGCCCCAGCATTTT. This encodes CASSESQVSAPLYSNQPQHF. V gene TRBV2 combines with J gene TRBJ1-5; weak D call: TRBD1 (5 bases). The CDR3 loop spans 20 amino acids. Germline V lookup: CDR1 SNHLY, CDR2 FYNNEI. Trimming left V 3 bases short and J 0 bases short, with 24 bases between.

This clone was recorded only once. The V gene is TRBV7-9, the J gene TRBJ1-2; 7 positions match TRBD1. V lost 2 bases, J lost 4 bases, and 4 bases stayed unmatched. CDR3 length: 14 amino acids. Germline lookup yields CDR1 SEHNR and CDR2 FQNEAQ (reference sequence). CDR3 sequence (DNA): TGTGCCAGCAGCTTATACAGGGGAGGCTATGGCTACACCTTC. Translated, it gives CASSLYRGGYGYTF.

The CDR3 bases are TGTGCCAGCAGCTTATCGTCCACAGGGGCCAATCAGCCCCAGCATTTT. Its translation: CASSLSSTGANQPQHF. This chain uses TRBV7-8 with TRBJ1-5; TRBD1 aligns across 7 bases. Germline CDR1 SGHVS, CDR2 FQNEAQ. The CDR3 runs 16 residues. V shed 2 bases, J shed 3 bases, and the junction held 7 bases outside the gene matches.

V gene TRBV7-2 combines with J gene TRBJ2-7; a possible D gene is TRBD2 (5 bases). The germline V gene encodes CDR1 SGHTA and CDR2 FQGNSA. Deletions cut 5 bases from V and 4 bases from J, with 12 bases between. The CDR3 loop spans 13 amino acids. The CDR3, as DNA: TGTGCCAGCAGCCGCCTTCGGGGTTACGAGCAGTACTTC. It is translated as CASSRLRGYEQYF.

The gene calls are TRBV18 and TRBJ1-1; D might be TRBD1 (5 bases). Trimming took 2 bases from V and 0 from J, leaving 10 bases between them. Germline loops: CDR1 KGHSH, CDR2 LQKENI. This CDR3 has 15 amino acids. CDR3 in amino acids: CASSPKGILNTEAFF. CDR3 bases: TGTGCCAGCTCACCAAAGGGGATTTTGAACACTGAAGCTTTCTTT.

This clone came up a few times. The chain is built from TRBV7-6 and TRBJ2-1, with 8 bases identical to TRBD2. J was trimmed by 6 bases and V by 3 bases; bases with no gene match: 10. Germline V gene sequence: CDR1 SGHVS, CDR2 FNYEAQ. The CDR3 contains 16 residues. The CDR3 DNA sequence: TGTGCCAGCAGCTTGCGGGGGGATAATCCGATCAATGAGCAGTTCTTC. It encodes CASSLRGDNPINEQFF.

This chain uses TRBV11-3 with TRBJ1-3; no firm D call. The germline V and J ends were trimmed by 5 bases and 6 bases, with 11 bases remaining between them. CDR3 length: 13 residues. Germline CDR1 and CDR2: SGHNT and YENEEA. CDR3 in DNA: TGTGCCAGCAGCGAGGTTCCTGTAAACACCATATATTTT. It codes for CASSEVPVNTIYF. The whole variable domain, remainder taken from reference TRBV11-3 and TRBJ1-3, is EAGVVQSPRYKIIEKKQPVAFWCNPISGHNTLYWYLQNLGQGPELLIRYENEEAVDDSQLPKDRFSAERLKGVDSTLKIQPAELGDSAVYLCASSEVPVNTIYFGEGSWLTVV.

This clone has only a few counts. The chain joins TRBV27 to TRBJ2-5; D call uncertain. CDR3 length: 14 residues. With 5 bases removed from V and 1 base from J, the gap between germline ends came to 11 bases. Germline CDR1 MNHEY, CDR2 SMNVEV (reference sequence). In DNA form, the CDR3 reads TGTGCCAGCAGTAGAAACTACTTCCAAGAGACCCAGTACTTC. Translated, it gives CASSRNYFQETQYF.

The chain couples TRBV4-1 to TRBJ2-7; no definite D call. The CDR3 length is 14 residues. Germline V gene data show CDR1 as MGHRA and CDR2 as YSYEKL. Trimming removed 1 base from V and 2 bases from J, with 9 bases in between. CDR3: CASSQGYSTYEQYF. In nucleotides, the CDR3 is TGCGCCAGCAGCCAAGGTTACAGTACCTACGAGCAGTACTTC.